This T cell receptor (beta chain) is from a study of OX40 agonist ivuxolimab in advanced cancers. The repertoire was sequenced with immunoSEQ multiplex PCR; TCRdb's copy has only in-frame clones and lacks some. The sample shows approximately 100,000 clones, around 85% of them seen only once. V gave up 4 bases and J gave up 4 bases, with 13 bases separating them. The germline V gene encodes CDR1 ENHRY and CDR2 SYGVKD. This CDR3 contains 15 residues. This clone was observed a handful of times. This specimen consisted of CD4+ or CD8+ T cells sorted from blood, obtained in a trial of the OX40 agonist ivuxolimab. The rearrangement uses TRBV10-3 and TRBJ2-2, with D possibly being TRBD1 or TRBD2 (5 bases each). This receptor was taken from an adult with an advanced solid tumor such as melanoma, head and neck, liver or kidney cancer. CDR3 bases: TGTGCCATCAGTGTTACGGGGACCTTCACCGGGGAGCTGTTTTTT. Its translation is CAISVTGTFTGELFF.